Presented here are 13 T cell receptor beta chains from one specimen sequenced in a study of blood T cell repertoires in COVID-19. Measured with immunoSEQ multiplex PCR; TCRdb has only the in-frame clones, and not every one. This repertoire shows around 250,000 clones, about 80% found once; its top ten account for approximately 9%. Sequenced sample: peripheral blood. The receptors were sampled from a human donor in a cohort sampled during active COVID-19.

The chain has TRBV4-3 and TRBJ2-2; 7 bases are shared with TRBD1. Trimming took 1 base from V and 5 from J; bases not matched to a gene: 7. The CDR3 is 16 amino acids. CDR1 is LGHNA, CDR2 YSLEER, per germline. The CDR3 region has the DNA TGCGCCAGCAGCCAAGGGGCACAGGGGTATACCGGGGAGCTGTTTTTT. Translating it yields CASSQGAQGYTGELFF.

The chain combines TRBV6-5 with TRBJ2-7, with TRBD1 matching 7 bases. Germline lookup yields CDR1 MNHEY and CDR2 SVGAGI. The CDR3 consists of 15 residues. The trim removed 6 bases at V and 1 base at J, leaving 9 bases unmatched. CDR3 DNA: TGTGCCAGCAGCAACGACAGGGCGGGTTCCTACGAGCAGTACTTC. Its translation: CASSNDRAGSYEQYF.

This chain connects TRBV5-4 to TRBJ2-2, with D maybe TRBD1 (5 bases). The CDR3 consists of 15 residues. V was cut by 0 bases and J by 1 base, with 7 bases left in between. From germline, CDR1 is SGHNT and CDR2 YYREEE (reference sequence). CDR3 coding DNA: TGTGCCAGCAGCTTGGCCGACAGGAACACCGGGGAGCTGTTTTTT. It translates to CASSLADRNTGELFF.

The CDR3 sequence: CASSYGTGAHEQYF. In DNA, the CDR3 is TGTGCCAGCAGTTACGGGACAGGGGCCCACGAGCAGTACTTC. This chain connects TRBV6-6 to TRBJ2-7; 10 bases map to TRBD1. In germline, CDR1 is MNHNY, CDR2 SVGAGI (reference sequence). Germline trimming cut 2 bases from V and 5 bases from J; bases unmatched to any gene: 3. This CDR3 region has 14 residues.

The chain joins TRBV28 to TRBJ1-1; maybe TRBD1 (6 bases). The CDR3 length is 15 residues. Germline CDR1 is MDHEN and CDR2 is SYDVKM. The germline V and J ends were trimmed by 5 bases and 0 bases, with 13 bases remaining between them. The CDR3 DNA reads as TGTGCCAGCAGTCCAGTCGGACAGTTGAACACTGAAGCTTTCTTT. Its translation: CASSPVGQLNTEAFF.

The V gene is TRBV28, the J gene TRBJ2-5, with a tentative D call TRBD1 (7 bases). The CDR3 has 13 residues. Germline V gene lookup returns CDR1 MDHEN and CDR2 SYDVKM. The V and J ends lost 10 bases and 5 bases respectively, with 17 bases between them. The CDR3 protein is CATHRGRGETQYF. The CDR3 DNA is TGTGCCACCCACAGGGGTCGGGGGGAGACCCAGTACTTC.

The rearrangement links TRBV7-2 to TRBJ2-3; D not resolved. V lost 0 bases and J lost 0, with 7 bases in between. CDR1 SGHTA and CDR2 FQGNSA come from the germline V gene. This CDR3 spans 15 amino acids. The CDR3 nucleotides are TGTGCCAGCAGCTTAGCTATGCGGAGCACAGATACGCAGTATTTT. Encoded protein: CASSLAMRSTDTQYF.

This clone ranks as medium-sized. J is TRBJ1-2 and V is TRBV2, with D possibly matching TRBD1 (6 bases). The CDR3 extends over 15 amino acids. The V and J ends lost 4 bases and 4 bases respectively, with 16 bases between them. CDR1 is SNHLY, CDR2 FYNNEI, per germline. The CDR3 DNA reads TGTGCCAGCAGTGCGACTCGACAGGAATCCTATGGCTACACCTTC. The encoded protein is CASSATRQESYGYTF.

This clone has a single count. J is TRBJ2-2 and V is TRBV5-1; 11 bases fit TRBD2. CDR3 length: 15 residues. V trimming: 3 bases; J trimming: 4 bases; junction bases outside the gene matches: 2. CDR1 SGHRS and CDR2 YFSETQ come from the germline V gene. In nucleotides, the CDR3 is TGCGCCAGCAGCTCTAGCGGGAGGATCACCGGGGAGCTGTTTTTT. This gives the protein CASSSSGRITGELFF. The complete variable domain, with remaining parts taken from reference TRBV5-1 and TRBJ2-2, reads KAGVTQTPRYLIKTRGQQVTLSCSPISGHRSVSWYQQTPGQGLQFLFEYFSETQRNKGNFPGRFSGRQFSNSRSEMNVSTLELGDSALYLCASSSSGRITGELFFGEGSRLTVL.

The J gene is TRBJ1-4, the V gene TRBV18; D unclear. Trimming stripped 8 bases from V and 4 bases from J, with 17 bases between. The length of the CDR3 is 15 residues. The germline CDR1 and CDR2 sequences are KGHSH and LQKENI. CDR3 DNA sequence: TGTGCCAGCACTCTAGGATCTGTTAATAATGAAAAACTGTTTTTT. Amino acids: CASTLGSVNNEKLFF.

Here the CDR3 DNA reads TGCGCCAGCGACCCCAGCGGCGCTACCTACAATGAGCAGTTCTTC. As protein: CASDPSGATYNEQFF. V usage is TRBV5-1 and J usage is TRBJ2-1, with D perhaps matching TRBD2 (5 bases). This CDR3 region has 15 residues. Germline assignment: CDR1 SGHRS and CDR2 YFSETQ. The V end lost 7 bases, the J end lost 2 bases, and 16 bases lay between the germline ends.

The chain links TRBV7-9 to TRBJ2-1; TRBD1 matches at 7 bases. Germline V gene sequence: CDR1 SEHNR, CDR2 FQNEAQ (reference sequence). Unmatched junction bases numbered 8, after V lost 6 bases and J lost 6 bases. The CDR3 extends over 14 amino acids. The CDR3 DNA reads TGTGCCAGCAGTCCGACAGGGTTGGGCAATGAGCAGTTCTTC. Its protein is CASSPTGLGNEQFF. The variable domain in full, completed from reference TRBV7-9 and TRBJ2-1, reads DTGVSQNPRHKITKRGQNVTFRCDPISEHNRLYWYRQTLGQGPEFLTYFQNEAQLEKSRLLSDRFSAERPKGSFSTLEIQRTEQGDSAMYLCASSPTGLGNEQFFGPGTRLTVL.

The V and J genes are TRBV7-6 and TRBJ2-3; 10 bases fit TRBD1. This CDR3 contains 15 residues. Trimming took 3 bases from V and 3 from J; bases not matched to a gene: 3. Germline V gene lookup returns CDR1 SGHVS and CDR2 FNYEAQ. Here the CDR3 DNA reads TGTGCCAGCAGCTTGGGACAGGGGTTGACAGATACGCAGTATTTT. This encodes CASSLGQGLTDTQYF.